Listed here is a single T cell receptor (beta chain). Its antigen remains unknown. The data derive from a study of T cell responses to AZD1222 COVID-19 vaccine. Study-level points and caveats: Unmutated variant regions are reportedly targeted by nearly half of spike-specific TCRs.

The CDR3 loop spans 17 amino acids. The germline CDR1 and CDR2 sequences are MNHEY and SMNVEV (reference sequence). The V gene lost 5 bases and the J gene lost 0 bases, with 14 bases spanning the gap. Assay used: immunoSEQ multiplex PCR; TCRdb lists only in-frame clones, some missing. The sample contains about 140,000 clones, over 90% of which appear only once. This sample comprised peripheral blood, obtained 28 days after the second AZD1222 dose. This sequence was found in an adult who received the AZD1222 COVID-19 vaccine. The J gene is TRBJ1-6, the V gene TRBV27, with no clear D. The CDR3 bases are TGTGCCAGCAGTCCGACGTCCGGGAGCTCCTATAATTCACCCCTCCACTTT. The encoded protein is CASSPTSGSSYNSPLHF.